These 30 T cell receptor beta chains were sequenced from one sample in a study of cytomegalovirus exposure and HLA in healthy donors. Primers: 60 Vbeta forward and 13 Jbeta reverse. The repertoire was sequenced with immunoSEQ multiplex PCR; TCRdb's copy has only in-frame clones and lacks some. The profile covers a few hundred thousand clones, with around three quarters appearing a single time and about 16% taken by the ten largest. Sequenced material: PBMCs. These receptors were collected from a man aged 35-49 years in good health and CMV-seronegative.

This rearrangement joins TRBV2 to TRBJ1-1, with D hard to call. Trimming removed 10 bases from V and 3 bases from J, with 15 bases in between. Germline CDR1 is SNHLY and CDR2 is FYNNEI. The CDR3 has 13 residues. CDR3 nucleotides: TGTGCCACCGTAATGCTAGGTTACACTGAAGCTTTCTTT. Amino acid sequence: CATVMLGYTEAFF.

The chain employs TRBV28 and TRBJ2-5; 7 bases are a match to TRBD2. Germline assignment: CDR1 MDHEN and CDR2 SYDVKM. J lost 2 bases, V lost 6 bases, and 12 bases had no gene match. The CDR3 is 16 amino acids. The CDR3 DNA follows: TGTGCCAGCAGCGCCCCAGCGGGACCCTATCAAGAGACCCAGTACTTC. Amino acid sequence: CASSAPAGPYQETQYF.

The chain has TRBV1 and TRBJ2-7; the table calls TRBD1, which could not be checked here. TRBV1 is shown as a pseudogene. CDR3 length: 16 residues. CDR3 loop: CTSSHGSGTGHYEQYF. The CDR3 region has the DNA TGCACCAGCAGCCACGGTTCCGGGACAGGGCACTACGAGCAGTACTTC.

This clone appeared a few times. J is TRBJ1-1 and V is TRBV9; maybe TRBD1 (5 bases). Trimming took off 2 bases at V and 7 bases at J, with 12 bases between the two ends. The V gene's germline CDR1 is SGDLS and CDR2 YYNGEE. This CDR3 is built from 13 residues. Here the CDR3 DNA reads TGTGCCAGCAGCGTCGCACCGGGGGTTGAAGCTTTCTTT. This sequence encodes CASSVAPGVEAFF.

The chain joins TRBV6-5 to TRBJ2-2, with TRBD1 as a possible D gene (5 bases). CDR3 size: 15 residues. Per germline, CDR1 MNHEY and CDR2 SVGAGI. Trimming pared 1 base from V and 6 bases from J, leaving 12 bases between. This chain's CDR3 is CASSYWGLRAGELFF. CDR3 bases: TGTGCCAGCAGTTACTGGGGCTTAAGGGCCGGGGAGCTGTTTTTT.

The chain employs TRBV15 and TRBJ1-2; D not certain. CDR1 LNHNV and CDR2 YYDKDF come from the germline V gene (reference sequence). The CDR3 is made up of 13 amino acids. V was clipped by 0 bases and J by 4 bases, with 6 bases between them. The DNA for the CDR3 is TGTGCCACCAGCAGAGACAGGTCCTATGGCTACACCTTC. It translates to CATSRDRSYGYTF.

This chain connects TRBV10-3 to TRBJ1-6, with 9 bases fitting TRBD1. Germline V gene sequence: CDR1 ENHRY, CDR2 SYGVKD. Trimming at V came to 5 bases and at J to 5 bases, leaving 7 bases not matched to a gene. The CDR3 extends over 16 amino acids. This chain's CDR3 is CAISPTGGTDNSPLHF. The DNA of the CDR3 is TGTGCCATCAGTCCCACAGGGGGCACGGATAATTCACCCCTCCACTTT.

This clone showed up just a few times. The chain carries TRBV4-1 and TRBJ2-1, with 10 bases matching TRBD1. With 0 bases clipped from V and 4 bases from J, the junction kept 3 bases outside the gene matches. This CDR3 is 16 amino acids long. Germline assignment: CDR1 MGHRA and CDR2 YSYEKL. CDR3 amino acids: CASSQEGQGGYNEQFF. As DNA, the CDR3 is TGCGCCAGCAGCCAAGAAGGACAGGGGGGATACAATGAGCAGTTCTTC.

Written as DNA, the CDR3 is TGTGCCAGCAGCTTATTGGTTCCCCGCGCCGGGGAGCTGTTTTTT. The encoded protein is CASSLLVPRAGELFF. The chain carries TRBV7-9 and TRBJ2-2; D gene unclear. The CDR3 extends over 15 amino acids. V lost 2 bases to trimming and J lost 6 bases, with 13 bases between them. The germline V gene encodes CDR1 SEHNR and CDR2 FQNEAQ (reference sequence).

The rearrangement uses TRBV6-5 and TRBJ2-3, with D perhaps matching TRBD2 (5 bases). Looked up from germline, CDR1 is MNHEY and CDR2 is SVGAGI. The germline V and J ends were trimmed by 6 bases and 4 bases, with 17 bases remaining between them. CDR3 length equals 15 residues. The CDR3 bases are TGTGCCAGCAGGGGAGCCTGGTGGGGATCAGATACGCAGTATTTT. Amino acids: CASRGAWWGSDTQYF.

This clone was seen only once. The rearrangement uses TRBV21-1 and TRBJ2-2; no check of the table's D call, TRBD1, against the DNA was made. TRBV21-1 is termed a pseudogene. The CDR3 covers 15 residues. In DNA form, the CDR3 reads TGTGCCAGCAGAATGGACAGGAGTGACACCGGGGAGCTGTTTTTT. It yields the protein CASRMDRSDTGELFF.

The V and J genes are TRBV28 and TRBJ1-2; 10 bases fit TRBD1. V was pared by 3 bases and J by 14 bases, with 9 bases of the junction left unmatched. The CDR3 has 13 residues. CDR1 and CDR2 from the germline V gene are MDHEN and SYDVKM. CDR3 sequence (DNA): TGTGCCAGCAGTTTTGACAGGGGGCAGGGTTTTACCTTC. This translates into CASSFDRGQGFTF.

The chain recombines TRBV7-3 with TRBJ2-3, with D possibly TRBD2 on 5 matching bases. The CDR3 totals 15 residues. Trimming shortened V by 2 bases and J by 2 bases, and 11 bases separated the two germline ends. Germline V gives CDR1 SGHTA, CDR2 FQGTGA. The CDR3 region is CASSLLASPTDTQYF. DNA for the CDR3: TGTGCCAGCAGCTTACTAGCTAGCCCCACAGATACGCAGTATTTT.

This chain connects TRBV28 to TRBJ2-5; D might be TRBD2 (7 bases). Germline V gives CDR1 MDHEN, CDR2 SYDVKM. The CDR3 has 13 residues. Trimming shortened V by 3 bases and J by 4 bases, and 9 bases separated the two germline ends. This CDR3 is CASSLGGGETQYF. In DNA form, the CDR3 reads TGTGCCAGCAGTTTGGGAGGGGGAGAGACCCAGTACTTC. Full variable domain (remainder filled in from reference TRBV28 and TRBJ2-5): DVKVTQSSRYLVKRTGEKVFLECVQDMDHENMFWYRQDPGLGLRLIYFSYDVKMKEKGDIPEGYSVSREKKERFSLILESASTNQTSMYLCASSLGGGETQYFGPGTRLLVL.

This chain uses TRBV29-1 with TRBJ2-7; 11 bases align to TRBD2. CDR1 is SQVTM, CDR2 ANQGSEA, per germline. CDR3 size: 15 residues. V gave up 0 bases and J gave up 2 bases; unmatched junction bases: 3. The CDR3 DNA is TGCAGCGTTGAAGATGGGACTAGCGGTACCTACGAGCAGTACTTC. Translating it yields CSVEDGTSGTYEQYF.

Only one count was recorded for this clone. V usage is TRBV19 and J usage is TRBJ1-2, with D unclear. Trimming shortened V by 6 bases and J by 10 bases, and 15 bases separated the two germline ends. Looked up from germline, CDR1 is LNHDA and CDR2 is SQIVND (reference sequence). This CDR3 is built from 12 residues. This CDR3 reads CASSPGLLNYTF. The CDR3 DNA follows: TGTGCCAGTAGCCCCGGACTTCTTAACTACACCTTC. Full variable domain (outside the CDR3, taken from reference TRBV19 and TRBJ1-2): DGGITQSPKYLFRKEGQNVTLSCEQNLNHDAMYWYRQDPGQGLRLIYYSQIVNDFQKGDIAEGYSVSREKKESFPLTVTSAQKNPTAFYLCASSPGLLNYTFGSGTRLTVV.

The chain recombines TRBV4-2 with TRBJ1-6; 8 nucleotides match TRBD1. CDR1 and CDR2 from the germline V gene are LGHNA and YNFKEQ. This CDR3 spans 17 amino acids. V was clipped by 4 bases and J by 8 bases; unmatched bases: 13. The CDR3 region is CASSPHKGQGSDSPLHF. The CDR3 nucleotides read TGTGCCAGCAGCCCTCATAAAGGACAGGGTAGTGATTCACCCCTCCACTTT.

This clone showed up just once. The rearrangement joins TRBV11-1 to TRBJ2-1; 7 nucleotides line up with TRBD1. CDR1 is SGHAT and CDR2 is FQDESV in the germline V gene (reference sequence). The CDR3 contains 16 residues. The trim removed 5 bases at V and 6 bases at J, leaving 13 bases unmatched. CDR3 amino acids: CASSVGPGQFFNEQFF. The DNA for the CDR3 is TGTGCCAGCAGCGTAGGACCGGGACAGTTTTTCAATGAGCAGTTCTTC.

This clone appeared a single time. The CDR3 nucleotides are TGTGCCAGCAGGGCATGGACTAGCGGGGGGCTTGAGACCCAGTACTTC. Translated, it gives CASRAWTSGGLETQYF. The rearrangement links TRBV27 to TRBJ2-5; TRBD2 agrees at 14 bases. After removal of 6 bases from V and 5 bases from J, the junction contained 8 bases not matched to a gene. CDR1 and CDR2 from the germline V gene are MNHEY and SMNVEV (reference sequence). The CDR3 sequence is 16 residues long.

The rearrangement uses TRBV6-1 and TRBJ2-3, with 12 bases that match TRBD2. The germline V gene encodes CDR1 MNHNS and CDR2 SASEGT. J was trimmed by 4 bases and V by 2 bases; bases with no gene match: 25. This CDR3 contains 23 residues. The CDR3 loop reads CASSETPGALELAGGLRPDTQYF. Here the CDR3 DNA reads TGTGCCAGCAGTGAAACCCCAGGGGCGCTCGAACTAGCGGGGGGACTAAGACCAGATACGCAGTATTTT.

The chain links TRBV29-1 to TRBJ2-1; 7 bases agree with TRBD2. This CDR3 comprises 11 residues. Germline lookup yields CDR1 SQVTM and CDR2 ANQGSEA. Trimming removed 1 base from V and 15 bases from J; junction bases left unmatched: 6. CDR3 DNA sequence: TGCAGCGTTGAAGTACCGGGAGGTGCGTTCTTC. Translating gives CSVEVPGGAFF.

The V call is TRBV7-9, the J call TRBJ2-7, with a possible D match to TRBD1 (5 bases). V was pared by 3 bases and J by 6 bases, with 9 bases between. Germline CDR1 is SEHNR and CDR2 is FQNEAQ (reference sequence). The CDR3 sequence is 12 residues long. CDR3 sequence (DNA): TGTGCCAGCAGCTTGGACATCTCCGAGCAGTACTTC. The encoded protein is CASSLDISEQYF.

CDR3 sequence (DNA): TGTGCCAGCAGTTCCGGGGGTATTAACACTGAAGCTTTCTTT. Encoded protein: CASSSGGINTEAFF. The chain is built from TRBV28 and TRBJ1-1; a possible D gene is TRBD1 (5 bases). The CDR3 has 14 residues. Trimming removed 4 bases from V and 2 bases from J, with 11 bases in between. Germline V lookup: CDR1 MDHEN, CDR2 SYDVKM.

This chain joins TRBV5-1 and TRBJ2-7, with 16 bases aligning to TRBD2. The ends lost 3 bases at V and 0 bases at J; junction bases unmatched: 15. This CDR3 contains 21 residues. Germline V gene data show CDR1 as SGHRS and CDR2 as YFSETQ. The CDR3 nucleotides read TGCGCCAGCAGCTCCGGACTCCCGGGACTAGCGGGAGGGAAATTCTCCTACGAGCAGTACTTC. Its translation: CASSSGLPGLAGGKFSYEQYF.

This sequence joins TRBV5-1 and TRBJ1-4; D is possibly TRBD1 (6 bases). V shed 0 bases and J shed 8 bases, with 14 bases lying between them. CDR1 and CDR2 from the germline V gene are SGHRS and YFSETQ. The CDR3 contains 15 residues. The CDR3 loop is CASSLASRGTEKLFF. The CDR3 coding sequence is TGCGCCAGCAGCTTGGCCTCCAGGGGAACCGAAAAACTGTTTTTT.

V is TRBV5-6 and J is TRBJ1-2, with D unresolved. Germline V gives CDR1 SGHDT, CDR2 YYEEEE. The CDR3 spans 16 residues. V was clipped by 3 bases and J by 1 base, with 16 bases between them. CDR3 DNA: TGTGCCAGCAGCTCCTCCGGGGTTAAAGTTAACTATGGCTACACCTTC. This codes for CASSSSGVKVNYGYTF. Using reference TRBV5-6 and TRBJ1-2 for the parts outside the CDR3, the full variable domain is DAGVTQSPTHLIKTRGQQVTLRCSPKSGHDTVSWYQQALGQGPQFIFQYYEEEERQRGNFPDRFSGHQFPNYSSELNVNALLLGDSALYLCASSSSGVKVNYGYTFGSGTRLTVV.

V gene TRBV27 combines with J gene TRBJ1-2, with D uncertain. The germline CDR1 and CDR2 sequences are MNHEY and SMNVEV (reference sequence). Trimming took off 3 bases at V and 7 bases at J, with 9 bases between the two ends. The CDR3 has 12 amino acids. As DNA, the CDR3 is TGTGCCAGCAGTTTCGCGGGAGGTGGCTACACCTTC. Amino acids: CASSFAGGGYTF.

The rearrangement uses TRBV9 and TRBJ2-3, with 8 bases fitting TRBD1. This CDR3 contains 16 residues. Germline values: CDR1 SGDLS, CDR2 YYNGEE. V trimming: 1 base; J trimming: 6 bases; junction bases outside the gene matches: 10. The CDR3 DNA reads TGTGCCAGCAGCGTACGGACAGGGTTTAAGGGGGATACGCAGTATTTT. Its protein product is CASSVRTGFKGDTQYF.

The V and J genes are TRBV4-3 and TRBJ2-7; possible D gene TRBD2, 6 bases. Germline CDR1 reads LGHNA; CDR2 reads YSLEER. This CDR3 comprises 12 residues. V was cut by 0 bases and J by 7 bases, with 7 bases left in between. The CDR3 DNA reads TGCGCCAGCAGCCAAGAAGGGAGGGAGCAGTACTTC. As protein: CASSQEGREQYF.

This clone has just one count. V is TRBV4-2 and J is TRBJ2-1; tentatively, D is TRBD2 (7 bases). Germline V gene lookup returns CDR1 LGHNA and CDR2 YNFKEQ. The CDR3 consists of 15 residues. Trimming shortened V by 2 bases and J by 6 bases, and 14 bases separated the two germline ends. The CDR3 is CASSQRGGGPNEQFF. The CDR3 bases are TGTGCCAGCAGCCAAAGGGGCGGGGGCCCCAATGAGCAGTTCTTC.